Listed below are T cell receptor beta chains from one sample, sequenced in a study of blood T cell repertoires in COVID-19. The table came from immunoSEQ multiplex PCR; TCRdb's copy has only in-frame clones and leaves some out. The sample includes 60,000 or so clones, under 90% seen only once; the top ten take over 10%. What was sequenced was peripheral blood. The receptor set was obtained from a woman of 80 years or more with acute or convalescent COVID-19. The CDR3 runs from the conserved cysteine through the conserved F or W. Fields, in order: CDR3 DNA, CDR3 protein, D gene, J gene, clone size, V gene. D genes are given only for firm matches. The size entry is marked missing in some rows and otherwise reads once, few, many or a size class.

DNA: TGTGCCAGCAGAGGCGGACACCTGAACACCGGGGAGCTGTTTTTT
CDR3: CASRGGHLNTGELFF
D: NA
J: TRBJ2-2
size: few
V: TRBV5-8

DNA: TGTGCCAGCAGCGGCAGACAGGCAATGAACACTGAAGCTTTCTTT
CDR3: CASSGRQAMNTEAFF
D: NA
J: TRBJ1-1
size: NA
V: TRBV5-4

DNA: TGTGCCAGCAGTCCGGTAGGGGGCATTGCAGAGACCCAGTACTTC
CDR3: CASSPVGGIAETQYF
D: TRBD1
J: TRBJ2-5
size: once
V: TRBV27

DNA: TGTGGCCCGGGTATACTGAATGAAAAACTGTTTTTT
CDR3: CGPGILNEKLFF
D: NA
J: TRBJ1-4
size: NA
V: TRBV6-5

DNA: TGTGCCAGCAGCCAAGCAAGGGGTAGCGGGGGGGAGACAGATACGCAGTATTTT
CDR3: CASSQARGSGGETDTQYF
D: TRBD2
J: TRBJ2-3
size: NA
V: TRBV3-1/TRBV3-2

DNA: TGCAGCGTTGATCGGACAGTCAATACTAACTATGGCTACACCTTC
CDR3: CSVDRTVNTNYGYTF
D: NA
J: TRBJ1-2
size: NA
V: TRBV29-1

DNA: TGTGCCAGCAGCCATGGGGGGGAGCAGTACTTC
CDR3: CASSHGGEQYF
D: NA
J: TRBJ2-7
size: NA
V: TRBV6-5

DNA: TGTGCCAGCAGCGCCCGACAGGTCTCGAGAGGCTACACCTTC
CDR3: CASSARQVSRGYTF
D: NA
J: TRBJ1-2
size: NA
V: TRBV13

DNA: TGTGCCATCAGTGGGGTCACAGGGGGCTCTGGGGCCAACGTCCTGACTTTC
CDR3: CAISGVTGGSGANVLTF
D: TRBD1
J: TRBJ2-6
size: NA
V: TRBV10-3

DNA: TGTGCCAGCAGGGGACAAGGGAACACTGAAGCTTTCTTT
CDR3: CASRGQGNTEAFF
D: NA
J: TRBJ1-1
size: NA
V: TRBV2

DNA: TGTGCCAGCAGCTTGGGAGCAGCGTCCGACTATGGCTACACCTTC
CDR3: CASSLGAASDYGYTF
D: NA
J: TRBJ1-2
size: NA
V: TRBV5-6

DNA: TGTGCCAGCAGCAAAGAGGACAGCCTCGACACAGATACGCAGTATTTT
CDR3: CASSKEDSLDTDTQYF
D: NA
J: TRBJ2-3
size: NA
V: TRBV21-1

DNA: TGTGCCAGCAGACAGATGGACTATGAGCAGTTCTTC
CDR3: CASRQMDYEQFF
D: NA
J: TRBJ2-1
size: NA
V: TRBV2

DNA: TGTGCCAGCAGCGCCCCCACTAGCGGGGGGGGTAATGAGCAGTTCTTC
CDR3: CASSAPTSGGGNEQFF
D: TRBD2
J: TRBJ2-1
size: NA
V: TRBV11-2

DNA: TGTGCCAGCAGCTTAGCGGGGGGACGCTACAATGAGCAGTTCTTC
CDR3: CASSLAGGRYNEQFF
D: TRBD2
J: TRBJ2-1
size: NA
V: TRBV11-3

DNA: TGTGCCAGCACCCCTGGGGCTAATTACGAGCAGTACTTC
CDR3: CASTPGANYEQYF
D: NA
J: TRBJ2-7
size: NA
V: TRBV11-2

DNA: TGTGCCAGCAGTTATGGGGAGGGTGGCTACACCTTC
CDR3: CASSYGEGGYTF
D: NA
J: TRBJ1-2
size: NA
V: TRBV6-5

DNA: TGTGCCAGCAGTTATTCTTCCGGGACAGGGAATTCACCCCTCCACTTT
CDR3: CASSYSSGTGNSPLHF
D: TRBD1
J: TRBJ1-6
size: NA
V: TRBV6-6

DNA: TGCAGTGCTAGTGTCCGCGGGGGGGCTAAGACCCAGTACTTC
CDR3: CSASVRGGAKTQYF
D: TRBD2
J: TRBJ2-5
size: NA
V: TRBV20-1

DNA: TGTGCCAGCAGTCTAAGTGCGGGGGCTGTTTCTACCGGGGAGCTGTTTTTT
CDR3: CASSLSAGAVSTGELFF
D: NA
J: TRBJ2-2
size: NA
V: TRBV27

DNA: TGTGCCAGCAGCTTAGATGGCAGGGGGGATCAGCCCCAGCATTTT
CDR3: CASSLDGRGDQPQHF
D: TRBD1
J: TRBJ1-5
size: NA
V: TRBV7-9

DNA: TGTGCCAGCAGCTTAGGGGGGGACGGATCCTACGAGCAGTACTTC
CDR3: CASSLGGDGSYEQYF
D: NA
J: TRBJ2-7
size: NA
V: TRBV7-6

DNA: TGTGCCAGCAGCCTACCACCGGGACAGGGACCGGGGGAGCTGTTTTTT
CDR3: CASSLPPGQGPGELFF
D: TRBD1
J: TRBJ2-2
size: NA
V: TRBV3-1/TRBV3-2

DNA: TGTGCCAGCAGCCAAGATTTATCAGGTCCAGGCTACGAGCAGTACTTC
CDR3: CASSQDLSGPGYEQYF
D: NA
J: TRBJ2-7
size: NA
V: TRBV3-1/TRBV3-2

DNA: TGTGCCAGTAGTATCTCTCAGGGTAGATGGTACAATGAGCAGTTCTTC
CDR3: CASSISQGRWYNEQFF
D: NA
J: TRBJ2-1
size: NA
V: TRBV19

DNA: TGTGCCAGCAGCCAAGAGGGGCGATTCGGGGGCTACACCTTC
CDR3: CASSQEGRFGGYTF
D: NA
J: TRBJ1-2
size: NA
V: TRBV3-1/TRBV3-2

DNA: TGTGCCAGCAGCCAGGAGGGGAGAAACTATGGCTACACCTTC
CDR3: CASSQEGRNYGYTF
D: NA
J: TRBJ1-2
size: NA
V: TRBV3-1/TRBV3-2

DNA: TGTGCCAGTAGTATAGGACAGGGGGCGATATTAAATCAGCCCCAGCATTTT
CDR3: CASSIGQGAILNQPQHF
D: TRBD1
J: TRBJ1-5
size: NA
V: TRBV19

DNA: TGTGCCAGTAGTACACCATCGTCCGGGGGGGAAAGCCAGCCCCAGCATTTT
CDR3: CASSTPSSGGESQPQHF
D: NA
J: TRBJ1-5
size: NA
V: TRBV19

DNA: TGCGCCAGCAGCCAGCCAAGGGGCGGGGTGCATACAGATACGCAGTATTTT
CDR3: CASSQPRGGVHTDTQYF
D: NA
J: TRBJ2-3
size: NA
V: TRBV5-1

DNA: TGCGCCAGCAGTGCCGGGGGGGCTGCCAACTCCTACGAGCAGTACTTC
CDR3: CASSAGGAANSYEQYF
D: TRBD2
J: TRBJ2-7
size: once
V: TRBV10-2

DNA: TGTGCCAGCAGTGAAGCCCTAGGGGAAACAAACTATGGCTACACCTTC
CDR3: CASSEALGETNYGYTF
D: NA
J: TRBJ1-2
size: NA
V: TRBV6-1

DNA: TGCGCCAGCAGCCAAGAAATCGACAGCTTGAGCAATCAGCCCCAGCATTTT
CDR3: CASSQEIDSLSNQPQHF
D: NA
J: TRBJ1-5
size: NA
V: TRBV4-1

DNA: TGTGCCAGCACCGCAGGGGGACAAATGAACACTGAAGCTTTCTTT
CDR3: CASTAGGQMNTEAFF
D: TRBD1
J: TRBJ1-1
size: NA
V: TRBV6-5

DNA: TGCGCCAGCAGCCAAAGTGGCAGGGTGGACACCGGGGAGCTGTTTTTT
CDR3: CASSQSGRVDTGELFF
D: NA
J: TRBJ2-2
size: NA
V: TRBV4-1

DNA: TGCGCCAGCAGCCAAGCAGACAGAGCAACTAATGAAAAACTGTTTTTT
CDR3: CASSQADRATNEKLFF
D: NA
J: TRBJ1-4
size: NA
V: TRBV4-1

DNA: TGTGCCAGCAGCCGGAACACCCTAGGCAATCAGCCCCAGCATTTT
CDR3: CASSRNTLGNQPQHF
D: NA
J: TRBJ1-5
size: NA
V: TRBV6-5

DNA: TGTGCCAGCAGCTTAGCGGGACAGCTCAATCAGCCCCAGCATTTT
CDR3: CASSLAGQLNQPQHF
D: TRBD1
J: TRBJ1-5
size: NA
V: TRBV7-2

DNA: TGTGCCAGCAGTCTTAACGTTCAGGCTTTCTTT
CDR3: CASSLNVQAFF
D: NA
J: TRBJ1-1
size: once
V: TRBV6-5

DNA: TGCGCCAGCAGTGAGACGGGGGGCCAGTGGAATGAGCAGTTCTTC
CDR3: CASSETGGQWNEQFF
D: NA
J: TRBJ2-1
size: NA
V: TRBV10-2

DNA: TGTGCCAGCAGTCCAAAGACAGGGGCAGACACCATATATTTT
CDR3: CASSPKTGADTIYF
D: TRBD1
J: TRBJ1-3
size: NA
V: TRBV27

DNA: TGCGCCAGCAAGGAGACTAGCGGGGGGGCCTTGGATACGCAGTATTTT
CDR3: CASKETSGGALDTQYF
D: TRBD2
J: TRBJ2-3
size: NA
V: TRBV5-1

DNA: TGTGCCATCAGTGAGTCGGGGGCGGGGGGCGCGCAGTATTTT
CDR3: CAISESGAGGAQYF
D: TRBD2
J: TRBJ2-3
size: NA
V: TRBV10-3

DNA: TGTGCCAGCAGTGAAACGGGACAGTTAAATCAGCCCCAGCATTTT
CDR3: CASSETGQLNQPQHF
D: TRBD1
J: TRBJ1-5
size: NA
V: TRBV6-1

DNA: TGCAGCGTTGAAGGGACAGGGGTTTTTGTAAACACCATATATTTT
CDR3: CSVEGTGVFVNTIYF
D: TRBD1
J: TRBJ1-3
size: NA
V: TRBV29-1

DNA: TGTGCCACCACGGACTATCACACAGATACGCAGTATTTT
CDR3: CATTDYHTDTQYF
D: NA
J: TRBJ2-3
size: NA
V: TRBV19

DNA: TGTGCCAGCAGACCGACAGGGGGGAATGAGCAGTTCTTC
CDR3: CASRPTGGNEQFF
D: TRBD1
J: TRBJ2-1
size: NA
V: TRBV12-3/TRBV12-4

DNA: TGTGCCAGCAGCATAGGGACAGGGCTCGAGCAGTACTTC
CDR3: CASSIGTGLEQYF
D: TRBD1
J: TRBJ2-7
size: NA
V: TRBV7-2

DNA: TGTGCCAGTAGGACCTACACCGGGGGGACTGAAGCTTTCTTT
CDR3: CASRTYTGGTEAFF
D: NA
J: TRBJ1-1
size: once
V: TRBV19

DNA: TGTGCCAGCAAAATCACGGGGGGGGCAGGGTACGAGCAGTACTTC
CDR3: CASKITGGAGYEQYF
D: TRBD2
J: TRBJ2-7
size: NA
V: TRBV6-5

DNA: TGTGCCAGCAGCCCTCGGAGCTCACCCCTCCACTTT
CDR3: CASSPRSSPLHF
D: NA
J: TRBJ1-6
size: NA
V: TRBV7-9